The 23 T cell receptor beta chains reported below all come from one sample, sequenced in a study of blood T cell repertoires in COVID-19 (dated by TCRdb to between 2020 and 2021). The library relied on the immunoSEQ multiplex PCR assay. TCRdb mirrors the immuneACCESS table, restricted to in-frame sequences. Some clones are absent from its copies; in checked studies, under half trace to an unresolved V gene, and the reason for the others is unknown. The table for this sample lists 200,000 to 250,000 clones; around 89% of them were counted only once. About 5% of the sample comes from the top ten. The sequenced sample consisted of peripheral blood. The receptors originated from a woman between 40 and 50 years old with acute or convalescent COVID-19.

J is TRBJ2-2 and V is TRBV7-9; the D gene is possibly TRBD2 (6 bases). CDR3 length: 14 amino acids. V shed 5 bases and J shed 5 bases, with 12 bases lying between them. Germline lookup yields CDR1 SEHNR and CDR2 FQNEAQ (reference sequence). DNA for the CDR3: TGTGCCAGCAGCCAGACTGGAGGGACCGGGGAGCTGTTTTTT. This encodes CASSQTGGTGELFF.

The chain couples TRBV28 to TRBJ1-2, with TRBD1 as a possible D gene (6 bases). CDR1 MDHEN and CDR2 SYDVKM come from the germline V gene. CDR3 length: 11 residues. V dropped 10 bases and J dropped 8 bases, with 14 bases sitting between them. The CDR3 region is CATGDLGGYTF. The CDR3 coding sequence is TGTGCCACAGGGGATCTGGGAGGCTACACCTTC.

The chain uses TRBV7-9 and TRBJ2-5, with D hard to call. The V end was cut by 5 bases, the J end by 4 bases, with 8 bases between. The germline V gene has CDR1 SEHNR and CDR2 FQNEAQ (reference sequence). The CDR3 spans 12 residues. The CDR3: CASSPTGETQYF. The CDR3 DNA reads as TGTGCCAGCAGCCCGACGGGAGAGACCCAGTACTTC.

The chain uses TRBV20-1 and TRBJ1-4; possibly TRBD1 for D (5 bases). This CDR3 has 11 residues. Germline CDR1 reads DFQATT; CDR2 reads SNEGSKA (reference sequence). V lost 7 bases, J lost 4 bases, and 7 bases lay in between. CDR3: CSVTDNEKLFF. The CDR3 nucleotides read TGCAGTGTGACAGATAATGAAAAACTGTTTTTT.

This sequence joins TRBV9 and TRBJ1-3; D unresolved. Trimming removed 3 bases at V and 3 bases at J, with 13 bases between. Germline CDR1 and CDR2: SGDLS and YYNGEE. The CDR3 sequence is 15 residues long. The CDR3 bases are TGTGCCAGCAGCGGAAGCGGGCGTCGTGGAAACACCATATATTTT. It codes for CASSGSGRRGNTIYF.

This rearrangement joins TRBV9 to TRBJ1-4; D perhaps matches TRBD1 (5 bases). The CDR3 consists of 13 residues. Trimming stripped 2 bases from V and 4 bases from J, with 6 bases between. Germline CDR1 is SGDLS and CDR2 is YYNGEE. The CDR3 bases are TGTGCCAGCAGCGTGACAGTTAATGAAAAACTGTTTTTT. This codes for CASSVTVNEKLFF.

This chain uses TRBV19 with TRBJ1-1, with 7 nucleotides matching TRBD1. This CDR3 spans 15 amino acids. J lost 5 bases, V lost 4 bases, and 10 bases had no gene match. The germline CDR1 and CDR2 sequences are LNHDA and SQIVND (reference sequence). CDR3 sequence reads: CASSTNTRGRTEAFF. Written as DNA, the CDR3 is TGTGCCAGTAGTACCAACACCAGGGGGAGGACTGAAGCTTTCTTT.

V gene TRBV24-1 combines with J gene TRBJ1-2; the match to TRBD1 covers 7 bases. This CDR3 contains 14 residues. V lost 6 bases, J lost 7 bases, and 10 bases stayed unmatched. Germline V gene lookup returns CDR1 KGHDR and CDR2 SFDVKD. For the CDR3, the DNA is TGTGCCACCAGTCCCCGGACAGGCTCGGGTGGCTACACCTTC. This encodes CATSPRTGSGGYTF.

The V gene is TRBV5-1, the J gene TRBJ1-6; 9 positions agree with TRBD1. This CDR3 is built from 14 residues. V lost 5 bases, J lost 6 bases, and 3 bases stayed unmatched. Germline-derived CDR1 and CDR2 are SGHRS and YFSETQ. In nucleotides, the CDR3 is TGCGCCAGCAGGGAGACAGGGGGTAATTCACCCCTCCACTTT. This gives the protein CASRETGGNSPLHF.

V is TRBV30 and J is TRBJ1-1; possibly TRBD1 for D (6 bases). CDR1 is GTSNPN and CDR2 is SVGIG in the germline V gene (reference sequence). The germline V and J ends were trimmed by 3 bases and 1 base, with 15 bases remaining between them. The CDR3 contains 15 residues. CDR3 in amino acids: CAWRRPDRTNTEAFF. The CDR3 region has the DNA TGTGCCTGGAGGCGACCAGACAGGACGAACACTGAAGCTTTCTTT.

The V gene is TRBV19, the J gene TRBJ2-1, with D uncertain. Per the germline V gene, CDR1 is LNHDA and CDR2 is SQIVND (reference sequence). This CDR3 is 15 amino acids long. The V gene lost 3 bases and the J gene lost 5 bases, with 14 bases spanning the gap. The CDR3 region has the DNA TGTGCCAGTAGTATCCTCCTCGGAACTAACAATGAGCAGTTCTTC. Translating gives CASSILLGTNNEQFF.

This rearrangement joins TRBV5-1 to TRBJ2-3, with 9 nucleotides matching TRBD2. CDR3 length: 13 amino acids. Looked up from germline, CDR1 is SGHRS and CDR2 is YFSETQ. The junction had 4 bases not matched to a gene; V was cut back by 7 bases and J by 4 bases. Written as DNA, the CDR3 is TGCGCCAGCTGGCGGGGGGGCGCAGATACGCAGTATTTT. It specifies CASWRGGADTQYF.

Here the CDR3 DNA reads TGCGCCAGCAGCATAGGACAGGGGGAGTCTGGGGAAAAACTGTTTTTT. Encoded protein: CASSIGQGESGEKLFF. The chain couples TRBV5-1 to TRBJ1-4; the match to TRBD1 covers 10 bases. The CDR3 totals 16 residues. The germline V gene encodes CDR1 SGHRS and CDR2 YFSETQ. The ends lost 4 bases at V and 8 bases at J; junction bases unmatched: 11.

Details on this clone: At one boundary the junction diverges from the germline segment, which might be a read error. Other DNA sequences in this sample translate to the same CDR3. The gene calls are TRBV3-1 (or the pseudogene TRBV3-2) and TRBJ1-5; D is uncertain. Germline V gene sequence: CDR1 LGHDT, CDR2 YNNKEL (reference sequence). There are 13 residues in the CDR3. This CDR3 is CASSQGQFQPQHF. CDR3 nucleotide sequence: TGTGCCAGCAGCCAAGGACAATTTCAGCCCCAGCACTTT.

The chain couples TRBV27 to TRBJ1-3, with D possibly TRBD1 on 6 matching bases. The CDR3 loop spans 16 amino acids. Trimming shortened V by 5 bases and J by 0 bases, and 14 bases separated the two germline ends. CDR1 is MNHEY and CDR2 is SMNVEV in the germline V gene (reference sequence). The CDR3 DNA is TGTGCCAGCAGTCCCCGGCGACAGGCCTCTGGAAACACCATATATTTT. It translates to CASSPRRQASGNTIYF.

The chain links TRBV6-5 to TRBJ2-5; no firm D call. Trimming took off 0 bases at V and 0 bases at J, with 5 bases between the two ends. CDR3 length: 14 amino acids. Germline V gene sequence: CDR1 MNHEY, CDR2 SVGAGI. The chain's CDR3 is CASSYSQYQETQYF. The CDR3 DNA follows: TGTGCCAGCAGTTACTCACAGTACCAAGAGACCCAGTACTTC.

The chain couples TRBV5-1 to TRBJ1-1; no reliable D call. The germline CDR1 and CDR2 sequences are SGHRS and YFSETQ. This CDR3 is 15 amino acids long. The ends were cut back, 4 bases at V and 1 base at J, with 14 bases in the middle. The DNA of the CDR3 is TGCGCCAGCAGCCCCCGCGGGTCTGCGAACACTGAAGCTTTCTTT. It specifies CASSPRGSANTEAFF.

The genes are TRBV2 and TRBJ1-1; D remains unclear. Trimming stripped 8 bases from V and 2 bases from J, with 12 bases between. The CDR3 has 13 residues. Germline V lookup: CDR1 SNHLY, CDR2 FYNNEI. CDR3 sequence reads: CASHRQRNTEAFF. CDR3 bases: TGTGCCAGCCATAGGCAGCGAAACACTGAAGCTTTCTTT.

The chain has TRBV2 and TRBJ1-2; TRBD1 aligns across 12 bases. CDR1 and CDR2 from the germline V gene are SNHLY and FYNNEI. The CDR3 is 15 residues long. The J segment lost 7 bases and the V segment lost 8 bases, leaving 11 bases of the junction unmatched. CDR3 region: CASLPPGQGAGGYTF. The CDR3 nucleotides read TGTGCCAGCCTCCCTCCGGGACAGGGGGCAGGTGGCTACACCTTC.

This chain uses TRBV19 with TRBJ1-3; 8 nucleotides match TRBD1. The germline gives CDR1 LNHDA, CDR2 SQIVND (reference sequence). Trimming cost V 6 bases and J 0 bases; bases outside gene matches: 25. This CDR3 has 22 residues. For the CDR3, the DNA is TGTGCCAGTAGCCCGATACGAAGGATTACAGGGGGACCCCTTCGCTCTGGAAACACCATATATTTT. It specifies CASSPIRRITGGPLRSGNTIYF.

The rearrangement joins TRBV6-6 to TRBJ2-3, with TRBD2 matching 7 bases. Trimming at V came to 2 bases and at J to 0 bases, leaving 2 bases not matched to a gene. The germline CDR1 and CDR2 sequences are MNHNY and SVGAGI (reference sequence). This CDR3 contains 15 residues. The CDR3 region is CASSYGGGSTDTQYF. Here the CDR3 DNA reads TGTGCCAGCAGTTACGGGGGGGGAAGCACAGATACGCAGTATTTT.

The rearrangement joins TRBV6-5 to TRBJ1-2; the match to TRBD1 covers 8 bases. Per germline, CDR1 MNHEY and CDR2 SVGAGI. Trimming took 8 bases from V and 8 from J; bases not matched to a gene: 10. The CDR3 runs 13 residues. The CDR3 reads CASHRGGSEGYTF. The CDR3 nucleotides are TGTGCCAGCCACAGGGGGGGCTCGGAGGGCTACACCTTC.

This chain joins TRBV6-1 and TRBJ1-1, with D hard to call. Germline V gene lookup returns CDR1 MNHNS and CDR2 SASEGT. V lost 4 bases to trimming and J lost 3 bases, with 24 bases between them. There are 18 residues in the CDR3. CDR3 coding DNA: TGTGCCAGCAGTGCTCAAATTGGCCCCCGAGGACTCCACACTGAAGCTTTCTTT. Encoded protein: CASSAQIGPRGLHTEAFF.